A few counts support the clone carrying this TCR beta chain. What it binds is unknown. This sample was taken from a study of blood T cells in healthy people across ages. The study's findings and limits: Diversity was estimated from one million T cells, and these estimates were considered underestimates.

It was with a sample-barcoded 5' primer and a J-beta primer mix that a second PCR of roughly 7 to 12 cycles was run. Unique molecular identifiers of 12 random nucleotides labeled each cDNA. TCRdb redid the calling of the 5' RACE reads with MiXCR, one entry per CDR3 protein. The table includes 270,000 or so distinct CDR3 sequences, 27% detected once. Trimming took 5 bases from V and 6 from J; bases not matched to a gene: 10. From germline, CDR1 is MNHNY and CDR2 SVGAGI (reference sequence). The CDR3 runs to 15 residues. The sample taken for sequencing was blood. The chain has TRBV6-6 and TRBJ1-2; 9 nucleotides match TRBD1. The clonotype originates from a woman aged 70-85 years in good health. The CDR3: CASSPFDRGSNGYTF. CDR3 nucleotide sequence: TGTGCCAGCAGTCCTTTCGACAGGGGGTCGAATGGCTACACCTTC.